This TCR beta chain was documented in a study of a mutant IDH1 vaccine in newly diagnosed glioma. Across the study: Vaccines were first given 4-6 weeks after radiotherapy alone, or with temozolomide cycles. Of the patients given treatment, about 62% were male and 37.5% were female, and a mean age of roughly 40 years was recorded. General study findings and limits: There were vaccine-induced immune responses in approximately 95% of the patients. Pseudoprogression seemingly bore no relation to changes in top peripheral T cell clonotypes.

This CDR3 is 10 amino acids long. V dropped 8 bases and J dropped 2 bases, with 4 bases sitting between them. Germline V gene data show CDR1 as SNHLY and CDR2 as FYNNEI. This clone showed up just a few times. Its antigen is undetermined. Method: immunoSEQ multiplex PCR; TCRdb's copy keeps in-frame clones and lacks some. The sample has tens of thousands of clones; 75% to 90% are singletons. Time point of the sample: week 11, during vaccination. One vaccine dose held 300 ug of mutant IDH1 20-mer peptide and came with topical imiquimod. The chain has TRBV2 and TRBJ2-7; D remains ambiguous. The clonotype originates from a man aged 45-60 years with glioma. The sample here was PBMCs, taken from a glioma patient whose treatment included an IDH1 peptide vaccine. The CDR3 nucleotides read TGTGCCAGCGGTCCCTACGAGCAGTACTTC. It is translated as CASGPYEQYF.